The 25 T cell receptor beta chains presented below share a single source sample, sequenced in a study of T cell responses to AZD1222 COVID-19 vaccine. Produced via immunoSEQ multiplex PCR; TCRdb's table is partial and in-frame only. The sample lists 130,000 to 150,000 clones, around nine tenths occurring once. The sample was peripheral blood, taken 28 days after the second AZD1222 dose. The receptors here all came from an adult who received the AZD1222 COVID-19 vaccine.

This rearrangement joins TRBV29-1 to TRBJ1-2; D is ambiguous. This CDR3 contains 13 residues. V gave up 0 bases and J gave up 8 bases, with 13 bases separating them. Germline loops: CDR1 SQVTM, CDR2 ANQGSEA. The chain's CDR3 is CSVEDSAIMGYTF. CDR3 DNA sequence: TGCAGCGTTGAAGATTCGGCGATCATGGGCTACACCTTC.

The gene calls are TRBV11-3 and TRBJ2-7; D call uncertain. The CDR3 loop spans 16 amino acids. Germline V gene lookup returns CDR1 SGHNT and CDR2 YENEEA. V was clipped by 0 bases and J by 5 bases, with 17 bases between them. CDR3: CASSLELRVKVNEQYF. In DNA, the CDR3 is TGTGCCAGCAGCTTAGAACTTAGGGTTAAGGTGAACGAGCAGTACTTC.

This chain connects TRBV18 to TRBJ2-1; TRBD2 aligns across 13 bases. Germline V lookup: CDR1 KGHSH, CDR2 LQKENI. The CDR3 spans 18 residues. Unmatched junction bases numbered 11, after V lost 3 bases and J lost 6 bases. CDR3 amino acids: CASSPIPGLAGSGNEQFF. DNA of the CDR3: TGTGCCAGCTCACCTATACCGGGACTAGCGGGGAGCGGCAATGAGCAGTTCTTC.

The chain joins TRBV6-5 to TRBJ2-1; D is unclear. V was trimmed by 0 bases and J by 7 bases, leaving 1 base between them. This CDR3 comprises 11 residues. The germline gives CDR1 MNHEY, CDR2 SVGAGI. CDR3 loop: CASSYSNEQFF. CDR3 sequence (DNA): TGTGCCAGCAGTTACTCGAATGAGCAGTTCTTC.

A word on this clone: At one boundary the junction diverges from the germline segment, which might be a read error. This rearrangement joins TRBV29-1 to TRBJ1-2; D is uncertain. CDR1 and CDR2 from the germline V gene are SQVTM and ANQGSEA. This CDR3 is 14 amino acids long. Written as DNA, the CDR3 is TGCAGCGTGGAAGGCGGGGAATCTAACTATGGCTACACCTTC. It codes for CSVEGGESNYGYTF.

This clone appeared once. The chain joins TRBV13 to TRBJ2-1; D is unclear. The V end was cut by 6 bases, the J end by 7 bases, with 16 bases between. The germline CDR1 and CDR2 sequences are PRHDT and FYEKMQ (reference sequence). The CDR3 sequence is 14 residues long. The CDR3 DNA follows: TGTGCCAGCAGTCCCGGGCCCCTTGGGAATGAGCAGTTCTTC. Its protein product is CASSPGPLGNEQFF. Complete variable domain (other parts from reference TRBV13 and TRBJ2-1): AAGVIQSPRHLIKEKRETATLKCYPIPRHDTVYWYQQGPGQDPQFLISFYEKMQSDKGSIPDRFSAQQFSDYHSELNMSSLELGDSALYFCASSPGPLGNEQFFGPGTRLTVL.

This chain connects TRBV5-1 to TRBJ1-4, with D possibly TRBD1 on 5 matching bases. V lost 0 bases and J 4 bases, leaving 13 bases between the germline ends. The CDR3 spans 16 residues. Germline V lookup: CDR1 SGHRS, CDR2 YFSETQ. The CDR3 DNA reads TGCGCCAGCAGCTTGGGGGCAGGGTTTGATAATGAAAAACTGTTTTTT. Its translation: CASSLGAGFDNEKLFF.

A few counts support this clone. The J gene is TRBJ1-2, the V gene TRBV30, with TRBD1 as a possible D gene (6 bases). The CDR3 has 16 amino acids. From germline, CDR1 is GTSNPN and CDR2 SVGIG (reference sequence). The V end lost 3 bases, the J end lost 8 bases, and 25 bases lay between the germline ends. The CDR3 protein is CAWSRVMSLPQGGYTF. The DNA for the CDR3 is TGTGCCTGGAGCCGCGTCATGAGTCTCCCCCAGGGGGGCTACACCTTC.

The rearrangement joins TRBV7-9 to TRBJ1-2; D remains ambiguous. Per germline, CDR1 SEHNR and CDR2 FQNEAQ (reference sequence). V was trimmed by 6 bases and J by 0 bases, leaving 14 bases between them. The CDR3 totals 15 residues. CDR3 DNA: TGTGCCAGCAGTAAGTTCGATGGCCCTAACTATGGCTACACCTTC. Translated: CASSKFDGPNYGYTF.

The chain employs TRBV7-2 and TRBJ2-5; D unclear. This CDR3 is 15 amino acids long. Trimming removed 0 bases at V and 2 bases at J, with 10 bases between. Per the germline V gene, CDR1 is SGHTA and CDR2 is FQGNSA. CDR3 DNA: TGTGCCAGCAGCTTAGCATATGGCCCGCAAGAGACCCAGTACTTC. It specifies CASSLAYGPQETQYF.

This clone has a single count. The CDR3 reads CSVVWDRERTEAFF. The CDR3 bases are TGCAGCGTTGTGTGGGACAGGGAGAGGACTGAAGCTTTCTTT. The V call is TRBV29-1, the J call TRBJ1-1, with 9 bases aligning to TRBD1. This CDR3 has 14 residues. V lost 4 bases and J lost 5; bases outside the gene matches: 8. Looked up from germline, CDR1 is SQVTM and CDR2 is ANQGSEA.

J is TRBJ2-7 and V is TRBV29-1, with TRBD1 identical over 8 bases. Germline CDR1 and CDR2: SQVTM and ANQGSEA. Trimming cost V 4 bases and J 9 bases; bases outside gene matches: 11. This CDR3 is 13 amino acids long. In DNA, the CDR3 is TGCAGCGTTGGTAGCACAGGGGGAGAGGGGCAGTACTTC. Protein: CSVGSTGGEGQYF.

The rearrangement links TRBV29-1 to TRBJ1-3; D not certain. CDR1 is SQVTM and CDR2 is ANQGSEA in the germline V gene. Trimming left V 3 bases short and J 4 bases short, with 13 bases between. The CDR3 has 14 residues. The CDR3 DNA reads TGCAGCGTTGAGACCGGGCCCGGGGGAAACACCATATATTTT. Amino acid sequence: CSVETGPGGNTIYF.

The chain is built from TRBV19 and TRBJ1-1; D remains unclear. This CDR3 spans 14 amino acids. Germline V gene sequence: CDR1 LNHDA, CDR2 SQIVND (reference sequence). V was pared by 4 bases and J by 7 bases, with 16 bases between. Here the CDR3 reads CASSTGLGEVEAFF. For the CDR3, the DNA is TGTGCCAGTAGTACGGGTCTCGGGGAAGTTGAAGCTTTCTTT. Complete variable domain (other parts from reference TRBV19 and TRBJ1-1): DGGITQSPKYLFRKEGQNVTLSCEQNLNHDAMYWYRQDPGQGLRLIYYSQIVNDFQKGDIAEGYSVSREKKESFPLTVTSAQKNPTAFYLCASSTGLGEVEAFFGQGTRLTVV.

The chain recombines TRBV2 with TRBJ2-1, with no clear D. The germline V and J ends were trimmed by 4 bases and 6 bases, with 10 bases remaining between them. The CDR3 totals 13 residues. In germline, CDR1 is SNHLY, CDR2 FYNNEI. This CDR3 is CASSGHGVNEQFF. CDR3 in DNA: TGTGCCAGCAGTGGGCACGGCGTCAATGAGCAGTTCTTC.

The chain has TRBV6-5 and TRBJ2-3, with 7 bases lining up with TRBD2. Trimming took 1 base from V and 6 from J; bases not matched to a gene: 7. CDR1 is MNHEY and CDR2 is SVGAGI in the germline V gene. The CDR3 spans 15 residues. For the CDR3, the DNA is TGTGCCAGCAGTTACTGGGGGTCCGGGGGGGATACGCAGTATTTT. Translating gives CASSYWGSGGDTQYF.

J is TRBJ2-5 and V is TRBV24-1; TRBD2 aligns across 7 bases. The V gene end was trimmed by 10 bases and the J gene end by 1 base; junction bases not matched to a gene: 14. Germline CDR1 is KGHDR and CDR2 is SFDVKD. The CDR3 is 16 residues long. The CDR3 sequence is CATSGRGGSLQETQYF. CDR3 bases: TGTGCCACTTCCGGGAGAGGCGGGAGCCTCCAAGAGACCCAGTACTTC.

The chain uses TRBV1 and TRBJ2-1; the DNA was not compared with TRBD2, the D call given in the table. TRBV1 is labeled a pseudogene. The CDR3 is 14 amino acids. The CDR3 coding sequence is TGCACCAGCACCCCGGGACTAGCAGTTGATGAGCAGTTCTTC. Its translation: CTSTPGLAVDEQFF.

V gene TRBV6-5 combines with J gene TRBJ2-7; possible D gene TRBD2, 7 bases. The CDR3 has 12 amino acids. Between the trimmed V and J ends, which lost 6 bases and 7 bases, there was a span of 13 bases. CDR1 is MNHEY, CDR2 SVGAGI, per germline. CDR3 bases: TGTGCCAGCAGCCTAAAGGGGGGGGAGCAGTACTTC. Translating gives CASSLKGGEQYF.

This clone is a singleton in its sample. The genes are TRBV2 and TRBJ1-2; 8 nucleotides agree with TRBD1. V gave up 6 bases and J gave up 8 bases; unmatched junction bases: 8. Germline-derived CDR1 and CDR2 are SNHLY and FYNNEI. The CDR3 runs to 13 residues. The CDR3 bases are TGTGCCAGCAGGGAGAGGACAGGGAACGGCTACACCTTC. As protein: CASRERTGNGYTF.

This chain connects TRBV18 to TRBJ2-1; 9 nucleotides match TRBD2. The V gene's germline CDR1 is KGHSH and CDR2 LQKENI. Germline trimming cut 2 bases from V and 4 bases from J; bases unmatched to any gene: 12. This CDR3 is built from 18 residues. The CDR3 DNA reads TGTGCCAGCTCACCAAAAACAGCCGGGACTAGCAATTACAATGAGCAGTTCTTC. This sequence encodes CASSPKTAGTSNYNEQFF.

The genes are TRBV30 and TRBJ2-2, with TRBD2 matching 7 bases. CDR3 length equals 13 residues. CDR1 and CDR2 from the germline V gene are GTSNPN and SVGIG (reference sequence). CDR3 DNA: TGTGCTCGAGCGGGGTCGAACACCGGGGAGCTGTTTTTT. It yields the protein CARAGSNTGELFF.

The V call is TRBV7-6, the J call TRBJ2-1; possible D gene TRBD2, 5 bases. The CDR3 spans 15 residues. The germline CDR1 and CDR2 sequences are SGHVS and FNYEAQ. V shed 1 base and J shed 2 bases, with 9 bases lying between them. The CDR3 DNA sequence: TGTGCCAGCAGCTTAGGACGGGAACCCTACAATGAGCAGTTCTTC. Translating it yields CASSLGREPYNEQFF.

The chain employs TRBV7-2 and TRBJ1-1; D is ambiguous. This CDR3 comprises 15 residues. V was pared by 2 bases and J by 1 base, with 11 bases between. The germline CDR1 and CDR2 sequences are SGHTA and FQGNSA. CDR3 sequence (DNA): TGTGCCAGCAGCTTATTTGGTACGGCGAACACTGAAGCTTTCTTT. As protein: CASSLFGTANTEAFF.

The CDR3 protein is CASSLEVDATYNEQFF. The CDR3 DNA sequence: TGTGCCAGCAGCTTGGAGGTTGACGCCACATACAATGAGCAGTTCTTC. The chain carries TRBV5-6 and TRBJ2-1; D remains ambiguous. Trimming shortened V by 0 bases and J by 4 bases, and 14 bases separated the two germline ends. Germline-derived CDR1 and CDR2 are SGHDT and YYEEEE. The CDR3 covers 16 residues.